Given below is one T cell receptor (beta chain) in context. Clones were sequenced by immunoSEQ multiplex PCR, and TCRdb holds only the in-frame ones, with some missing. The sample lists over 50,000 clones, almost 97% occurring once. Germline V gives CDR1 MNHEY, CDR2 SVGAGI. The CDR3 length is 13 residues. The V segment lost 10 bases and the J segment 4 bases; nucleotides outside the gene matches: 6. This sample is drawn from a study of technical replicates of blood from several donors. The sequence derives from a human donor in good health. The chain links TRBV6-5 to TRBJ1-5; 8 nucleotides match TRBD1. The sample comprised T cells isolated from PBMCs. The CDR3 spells CATGNRGNQPQHF. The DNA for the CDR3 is TGTGCCACCGGTAACAGGGGGAATCAGCCCCAGCATTTT.